This TCR beta chain is from a study of T cell repertoires in cytomegalovirus infection. Across the study: Recently identified HLA-C-restricted CMV epitopes were among the peptides used. Shared public TCR beta signatures pointed to both CMV infection and a matching HLA type. Study-wide results and limits: Cumulative frequency of public TCR beta families picked out carriers of CMV plus the relevant HLA. There were HLA-C-restricted CMV-specific TCR beta clonotypes dominating the ex vivo response.

CDR3 length: 16 residues. V was pared by 5 bases and J by 4 bases, with 11 bases of the junction left unmatched. Germline values: CDR1 SNHLY, CDR2 FYNNEI. Each CDR3 protein gets one entry after TCRdb re-called the reads with MiXCR. The sample includes approximately 990,000 distinct CDR3 sequences, around 32% of them seen just once. This clonotype was seen a few times. Its antigen is not known. This TCR was sampled from a human donor in good health (CMV status not recorded). Some clones in this sample may be carry-over from other donors' samples. Specimen: cultured CD8+ T cells from PBMCs, collected from culture after CMV antigen stimulation. This chain links TRBV2 with TRBJ1-5, with 7 bases matching TRBD1. CDR3 DNA sequence: TGTGCCAGCAGTCCCGGACAGGCAATCTCTAATCAGCCCCAGCATTTT. Amino acids: CASSPGQAISNQPQHF.